Below, one T cell receptor beta chain is given with its context. The target antigen is unknown. The data are from a study of shared clonotypes between healthy human individuals. Study overall: There were three CD4 naive, three CD4 memory, two CD8 naive and one CD8 memory plates per donor. Study outcomes and limitations: Across subsets, estimated richness was generally greater for naive than for memory populations.

Terminally differentiated effector memory CD45RA+ cells were excluded from the naive CD8 cells, which were CD45RO-negative and positively selected for CCR7. The table came from immunoSEQ multiplex PCR; TCRdb's copy has only in-frame clones and leaves some out. This table has about 2 million clones, 85% to 95% appearing once. V was trimmed by 1 base and J by 3 bases, leaving 19 bases between them. Germline CDR1 and CDR2: GTSNPN and SVGIG (reference sequence). The CDR3 has 17 residues. V gene TRBV30 combines with J gene TRBJ1-5; D is ambiguous. The receptor's source is a man younger than 35 in good health. Sequenced sample: naive CD8+ T cells sorted from blood. This CDR3 is CAWSEWLGPFLNQPQHF. The DNA of the CDR3 is TGTGCCTGGAGTGAATGGTTAGGGCCGTTCCTCAATCAGCCCCAGCATTTT.